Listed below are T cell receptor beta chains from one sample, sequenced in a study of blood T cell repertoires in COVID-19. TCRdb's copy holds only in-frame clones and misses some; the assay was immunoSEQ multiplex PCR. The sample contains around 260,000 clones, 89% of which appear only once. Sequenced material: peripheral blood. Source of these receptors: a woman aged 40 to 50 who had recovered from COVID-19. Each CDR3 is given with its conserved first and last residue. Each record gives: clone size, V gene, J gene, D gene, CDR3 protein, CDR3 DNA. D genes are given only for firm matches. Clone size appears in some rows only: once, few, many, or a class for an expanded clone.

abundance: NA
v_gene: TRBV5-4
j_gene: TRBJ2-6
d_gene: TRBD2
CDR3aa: CASSPSGEGPAGANVLTF
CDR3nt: TGTGCCAGCAGCCCCTCGGGGGAGGGACCTGCTGGGGCCAACGTCCTGACTTTC

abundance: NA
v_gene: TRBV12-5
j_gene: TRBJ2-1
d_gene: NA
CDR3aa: CASGTRETAYNEQFF
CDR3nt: TGTGCTAGTGGTACCCGCGAGACAGCTTACAATGAGCAGTTCTTC

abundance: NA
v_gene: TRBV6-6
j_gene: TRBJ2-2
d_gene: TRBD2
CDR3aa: CASSYSGTSPTGELFF
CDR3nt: TGTGCCAGCAGTTACTCGGGGACTAGCCCCACCGGGGAGCTGTTTTTT

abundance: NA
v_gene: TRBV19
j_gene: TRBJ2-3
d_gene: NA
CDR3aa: CASRDNTDTQYF
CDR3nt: TGTGCCAGTCGGGACAACACAGATACGCAGTATTTT

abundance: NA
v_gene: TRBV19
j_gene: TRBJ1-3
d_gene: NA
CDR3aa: CASSFGHANGNTIYF
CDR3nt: TGTGCCAGTAGTTTCGGACATGCGAATGGAAACACCATATATTTT

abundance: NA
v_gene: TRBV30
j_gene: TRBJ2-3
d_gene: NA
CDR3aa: CAWGGSSVTDTQYF
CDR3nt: TGTGCCTGGGGCGGTTCTAGCGTCACAGATACGCAGTATTTT

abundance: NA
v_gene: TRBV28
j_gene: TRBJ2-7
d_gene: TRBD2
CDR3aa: CASSRLAGVRSREQYF
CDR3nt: TGTGCCAGCAGCAGACTAGCGGGAGTCCGGTCCCGCGAGCAGTACTTC

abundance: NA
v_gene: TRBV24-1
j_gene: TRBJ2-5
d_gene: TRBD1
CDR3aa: CATSDQTTGGRETQYF
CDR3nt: TGTGCCACCAGTGACCAAACCACAGGGGGCAGGGAGACCCAGTACTTC

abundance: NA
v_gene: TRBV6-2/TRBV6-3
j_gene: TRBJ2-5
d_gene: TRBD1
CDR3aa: CASSGGQHEETQYF
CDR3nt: TGTGCCAGCAGTGGGGGACAGCATGAAGAGACCCAGTACTTC

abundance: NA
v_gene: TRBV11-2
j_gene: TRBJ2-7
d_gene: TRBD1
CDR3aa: CASSLGTVGEQYF
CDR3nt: TGTGCCAGCAGCCTCGGGACAGTAGGCGAGCAGTACTTC

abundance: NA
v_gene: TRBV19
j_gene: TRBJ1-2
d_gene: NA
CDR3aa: CASSSLPDRSYTF
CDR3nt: TGTGCCAGTAGTTCGCTCCCAGACAGGAGCTACACCTTC

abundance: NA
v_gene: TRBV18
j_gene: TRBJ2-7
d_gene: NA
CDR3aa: CASSQGLDSYEQYF
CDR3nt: TGTGCCAGCTCACAGGGACTGGATTCCTACGAGCAGTACTTC

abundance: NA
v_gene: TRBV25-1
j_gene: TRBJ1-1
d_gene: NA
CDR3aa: CASSLGERNTEAFF
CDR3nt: TGTGCCAGCAGTCTAGGGGAACGGAACACTGAAGCTTTCTTT

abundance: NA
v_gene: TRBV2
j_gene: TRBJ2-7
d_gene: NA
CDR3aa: CASLSGSSYEQYF
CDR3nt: TGTGCCAGCCTCAGTGGGAGTTCCTACGAGCAGTACTTC

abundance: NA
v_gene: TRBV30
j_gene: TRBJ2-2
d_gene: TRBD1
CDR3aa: CAWSEGALAVGELFF
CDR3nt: TGTGCCTGGAGTGAGGGGGCTCTAGCCGTCGGGGAGCTGTTTTTT

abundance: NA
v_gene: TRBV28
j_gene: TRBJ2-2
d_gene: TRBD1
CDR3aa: CASRPQPQGVDGELFF
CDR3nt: TGTGCCAGCAGGCCTCAACCACAGGGGGTTGACGGGGAGCTGTTTTTT

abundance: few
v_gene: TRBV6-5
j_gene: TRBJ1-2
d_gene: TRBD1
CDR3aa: CASRTGQGLSDGYTF
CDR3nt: TGTGCCAGCAGGACCGGACAGGGACTCTCGGATGGCTACACCTTC

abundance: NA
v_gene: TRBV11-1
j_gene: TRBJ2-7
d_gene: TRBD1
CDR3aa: CASSAPGQSDEQYF
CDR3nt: TGTGCCAGCAGCGCTCCGGGACAGTCGGACGAGCAGTACTTC

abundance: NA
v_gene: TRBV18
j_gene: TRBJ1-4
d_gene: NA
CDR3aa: CASSRSSGSSATNEKLFF
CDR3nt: TGTGCCAGCTCACGTTCTTCAGGGTCGTCGGCAACTAATGAAAAACTGTTTTTT

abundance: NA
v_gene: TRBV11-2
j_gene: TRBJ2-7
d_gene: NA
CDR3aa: CASRPRLGSIRTNYEQYF
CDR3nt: TGTGCCAGCAGACCAAGACTAGGCTCAATTAGGACAAACTACGAGCAGTACTTC

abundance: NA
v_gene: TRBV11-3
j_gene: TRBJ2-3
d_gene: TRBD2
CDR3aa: CASSLGGLAGTDTQYF
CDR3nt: TGTGCCAGCAGCTTAGGAGGACTAGCGGGAACAGATACGCAGTATTTT

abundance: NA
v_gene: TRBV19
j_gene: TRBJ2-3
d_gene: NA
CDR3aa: CASTHPVNTDTQYF
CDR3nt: TGTGCCAGTACCCACCCGGTCAACACAGATACGCAGTATTTT

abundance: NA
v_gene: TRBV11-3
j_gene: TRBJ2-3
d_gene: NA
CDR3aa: CASSLEGRKADTQYF
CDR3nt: TGTGCCAGCAGCTTAGAAGGGAGAAAGGCAGATACGCAGTATTTT

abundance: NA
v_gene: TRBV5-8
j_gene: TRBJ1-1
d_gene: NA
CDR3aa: CASTLPNTRNTEAFF
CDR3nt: TGTGCCAGCACCCTTCCCAATACAAGGAACACTGAAGCTTTCTTT

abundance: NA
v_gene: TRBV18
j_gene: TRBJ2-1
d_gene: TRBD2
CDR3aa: CASSREPPGLAYNEQFF
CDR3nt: TGTGCCAGCTCCCGAGAACCGCCGGGACTAGCCTACAATGAGCAGTTCTTC

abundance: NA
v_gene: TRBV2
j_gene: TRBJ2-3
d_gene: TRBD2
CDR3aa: CASRPIAGARTDTQYF
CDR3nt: TGTGCCAGCAGACCAATAGCGGGAGCCCGCACAGATACGCAGTATTTT

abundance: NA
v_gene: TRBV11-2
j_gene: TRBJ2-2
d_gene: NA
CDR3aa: CASSQPGLWTGELFF
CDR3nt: TGTGCCAGCAGCCAACCGGGTTTATGGACCGGGGAGCTGTTTTTT

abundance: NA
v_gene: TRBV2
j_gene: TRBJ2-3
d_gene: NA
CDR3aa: CASSDRVLHTDTQYF
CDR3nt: TGTGCCAGCAGTGATCGGGTGCTCCACACAGATACGCAGTATTTT

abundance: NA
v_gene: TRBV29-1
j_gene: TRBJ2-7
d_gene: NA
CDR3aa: CSVLSSGAYEQYF
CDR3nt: TGCAGCGTTCTTTCATCGGGGGCCTACGAGCAGTACTTC

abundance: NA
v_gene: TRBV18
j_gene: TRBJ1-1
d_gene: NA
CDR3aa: CASSQTSTGNTEAFF
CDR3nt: TGTGCCAGCTCACAAACATCGACAGGGAACACTGAAGCTTTCTTT

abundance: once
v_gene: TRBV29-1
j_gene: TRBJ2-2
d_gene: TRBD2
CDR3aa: CSVDSSGSGELFF
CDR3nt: TGCAGCGTTGATTCTAGCGGGTCCGGGGAGCTGTTTTTT

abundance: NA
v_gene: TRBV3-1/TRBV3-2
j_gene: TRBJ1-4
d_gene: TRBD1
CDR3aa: CASSPQGASEKLFF
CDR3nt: TGTGCCAGCAGCCCACAGGGGGCGTCTGAAAAACTGTTTTTT

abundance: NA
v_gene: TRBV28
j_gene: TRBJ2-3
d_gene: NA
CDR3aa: CASSLSVDTQYF
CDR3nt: TGTGCCAGCAGTTTATCCGTAGATACGCAGTATTTT

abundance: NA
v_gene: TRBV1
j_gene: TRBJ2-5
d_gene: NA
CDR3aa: CTSSQESGNQETQYF
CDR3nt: TGCACCAGCAGCCAAGAATCGGGGAACCAAGAGACCCAGTACTTC

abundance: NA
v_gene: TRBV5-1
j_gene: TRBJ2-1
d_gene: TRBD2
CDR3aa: CASSPVGRVINEQFF
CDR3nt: TGCGCCAGCAGCCCAGTGGGGAGGGTGATCAATGAGCAGTTCTTC

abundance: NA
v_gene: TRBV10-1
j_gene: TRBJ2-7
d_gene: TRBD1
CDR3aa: CASRKGQGAFYEQYF
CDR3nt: TGCGCCAGCAGGAAGGGACAGGGGGCTTTCTACGAGCAGTACTTC

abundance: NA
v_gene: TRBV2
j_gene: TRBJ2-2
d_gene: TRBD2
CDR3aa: CASLRGTSGYTGELFF
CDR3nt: TGTGCCAGCCTAAGGGGGACTAGCGGATACACCGGGGAGCTGTTTTTT

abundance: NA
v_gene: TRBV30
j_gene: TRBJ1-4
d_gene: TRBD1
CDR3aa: CAWSPLDRVNEKLFF
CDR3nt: TGTGCCTGGAGTCCACTGGACAGGGTAAATGAAAAACTGTTTTTT

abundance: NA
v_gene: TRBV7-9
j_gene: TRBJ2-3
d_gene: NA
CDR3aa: CASSRGDSSTDTQYF
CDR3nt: TGTGCCAGCAGCAGAGGTGACTCTAGCACAGATACGCAGTATTTT